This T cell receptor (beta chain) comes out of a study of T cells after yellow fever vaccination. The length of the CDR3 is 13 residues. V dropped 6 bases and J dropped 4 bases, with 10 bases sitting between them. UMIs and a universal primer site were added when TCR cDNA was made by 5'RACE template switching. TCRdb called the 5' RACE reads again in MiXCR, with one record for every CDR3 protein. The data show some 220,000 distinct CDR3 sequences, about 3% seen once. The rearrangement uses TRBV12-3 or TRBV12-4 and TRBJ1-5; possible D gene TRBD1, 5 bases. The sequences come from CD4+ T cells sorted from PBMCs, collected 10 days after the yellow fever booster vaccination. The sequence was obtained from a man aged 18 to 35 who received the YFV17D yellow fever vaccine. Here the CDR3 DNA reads TGTGCCAGCAGCTCGACAGTTAATCAGCCCCAGCATTTT. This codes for CASSSTVNQPQHF.